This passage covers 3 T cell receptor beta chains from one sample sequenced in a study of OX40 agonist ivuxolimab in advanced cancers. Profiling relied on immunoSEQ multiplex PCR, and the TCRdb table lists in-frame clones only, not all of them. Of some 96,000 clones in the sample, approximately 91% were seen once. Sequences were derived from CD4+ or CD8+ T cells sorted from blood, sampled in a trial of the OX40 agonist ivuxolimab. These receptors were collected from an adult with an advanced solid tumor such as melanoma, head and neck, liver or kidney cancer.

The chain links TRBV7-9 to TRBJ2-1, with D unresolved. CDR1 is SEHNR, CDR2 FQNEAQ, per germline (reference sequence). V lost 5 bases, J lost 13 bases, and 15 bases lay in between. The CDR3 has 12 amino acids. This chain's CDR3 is CASSATSGEQFF. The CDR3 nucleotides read TGTGCCAGCAGCGCGACGTCCGGAGAACAGTTCTTC.

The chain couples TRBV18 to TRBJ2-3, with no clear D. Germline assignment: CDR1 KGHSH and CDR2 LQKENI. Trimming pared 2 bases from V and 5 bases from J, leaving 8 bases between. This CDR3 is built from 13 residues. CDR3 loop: CASSPDQRDTQYF. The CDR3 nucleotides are TGTGCCAGCTCACCAGATCAGCGAGATACGCAGTATTTT.

Written as DNA, the CDR3 is TGTGCCAGCAGCAGACTATCCAACCGCTATCAGCCCCAGCATTTT. This gives the protein CASSRLSNRYQPQHF. V and J are TRBV21-1 and TRBJ1-5. TRBV21-1 is described as a pseudogene. CDR3 length: 15 residues.